The 16 T cell receptor beta chains given below trace back to one sample, sequenced in a study of shared clonotypes between healthy human individuals. As defined, naive CD8 cells were CD45RO-negative and positively selected for CCR7, with terminally differentiated effector memory CD45RA+ cells excluded. Generated by immunoSEQ multiplex PCR, the TCRdb table keeps only in-frame clones and is missing some. The sample has just over 2,000,000 clones, approximately 94% seen once; the top ten hold roughly 1%. Sample: naive CD8+ T cells sorted from blood. These receptors originate from a man younger than 35 in good health.

The chain joins TRBV6-5 to TRBJ2-4; D may correspond to TRBD1 or TRBD2 (5 bases each). The CDR3 runs 14 residues. Germline assignment: CDR1 MNHEY and CDR2 SVGAGI. V was clipped by 0 bases and J by 7 bases, with 10 bases between them. Here the CDR3 reads CASSYSEGLNIQYF. The CDR3 region has the DNA TGTGCCAGCAGTTACTCTGAGGGGTTGAACATTCAGTACTTC.

In DNA, the CDR3 is TGTGCTAGTGGTTTTCTGACCGGTGGCAGGCTGGACAATGAGCAGTTCTTC. Protein product: CASGFLTGGRLDNEQFF. V is TRBV12-5 and J is TRBJ2-1; D gene uncertain. CDR3 length equals 17 residues. Germline assignment: CDR1 LGHNT and CDR2 FRNRAP. The V end was cut by 3 bases, the J end by 5 bases, with 20 bases between. Based on the CDR3 plus reference TRBV12-5 and TRBJ2-1, the full variable domain is DARVTQTPRHKVTEMGQEVTMRCQPILGHNTVFWYRQTMMQGLELLAYFRNRAPLDDSGMPKDRFSAEMPDATLATLKIQPSEPRDSAVYFCASGFLTGGRLDNEQFFGPGTRLTVL.

The rearrangement links TRBV27 to TRBJ1-1, with D maybe TRBD1 (5 bases). This CDR3 is built from 15 residues. The V gene's germline CDR1 is MNHEY and CDR2 SMNVEV (reference sequence). V was shortened by 5 bases and J by 4 bases, with 17 bases between the two germline ends. This chain's CDR3 is CASSPRGGTVTEAFF. The CDR3 DNA sequence: TGTGCCAGCAGTCCACGGGGAGGGACGGTCACTGAAGCTTTCTTT.

This chain joins TRBV5-4 and TRBJ2-7; D not resolved. Trimming took 4 bases from V and 5 from J, leaving 10 bases between them. The germline gives CDR1 SGHNT, CDR2 YYREEE (reference sequence). The CDR3 extends over 12 amino acids. CDR3 DNA: TGTGCCAGCAGCGCGGATGTCCACGAGCAGTACTTC. This sequence encodes CASSADVHEQYF. Full variable domain (rest looked up from reference TRBV5-4 and TRBJ2-7): ETGVTQSPTHLIKTRGQQVTLRCSSQSGHNTVSWYQQALGQGPQFIFQYYREEENGRGNFPPRFSGLQFPNYSSELNVNALELDDSALYLCASSADVHEQYFGPGTRLTVT.

The V and J genes are TRBV5-1 and TRBJ2-3, with D unclear. Germline CDR1 SGHRS, CDR2 YFSETQ. The CDR3 covers 14 residues. Trimming pared 5 bases from V and 0 bases from J, leaving 10 bases between. The CDR3 spells CASRDASSTDTQYF. CDR3 in DNA: TGCGCCAGCAGGGACGCCTCCAGCACAGATACGCAGTATTTT.

This clone was observed once. The J gene is TRBJ2-2, the V gene TRBV2; D not certain. The CDR3 extends over 11 amino acids. Trimming shortened V by 7 bases and J by 4 bases, and 4 bases separated the two germline ends. CDR1 is SNHLY and CDR2 is FYNNEI in the germline V gene. DNA of the CDR3: TGTGCCAGCACAGCCACCGGGGAGCTGTTTTTT. As protein: CASTATGELFF.

With respect to this clone: The junction differs from germline at one of its ends, possibly a read error. The chain has TRBV30 and TRBJ2-7; 8 bases fit TRBD2. The CDR3 spans 13 residues. The germline gives CDR1 GTSNPN, CDR2 SVGIG (reference sequence). CDR3 nucleotide sequence: TGTGCCTGGAGTGTAGCGGGAGCGACCGAGCAGCACTTC. This translates into CAWSVAGATEQHF.

The V and J genes are TRBV7-9 and TRBJ1-2; maybe TRBD1 (6 bases). The CDR3 extends over 14 amino acids. Germline V CDR1 and CDR2: SEHNR, FQNEAQ (reference sequence). The ends were cut back, 5 bases at V and 2 bases at J, with 12 bases in the middle. CDR3 coding DNA: TGTGCCAGCAGCGTAGACCAGGGGAACTATGGCTACACCTTC. This encodes CASSVDQGNYGYTF. Drawing the rest from reference TRBV7-9 and TRBJ1-2, the complete variable domain is DTGVSQNPRHKITKRGQNVTFRCDPISEHNRLYWYRQTLGQGPEFLTYFQNEAQLEKSRLLSDRFSAERPKGSFSTLEIQRTEQGDSAMYLCASSVDQGNYGYTFGSGTRLTVV.

The chain uses TRBV7-9 and TRBJ1-3; 7 nucleotides match TRBD1. V trimming: 5 bases; J trimming: 2 bases; junction bases outside the gene matches: 9. Germline values: CDR1 SEHNR, CDR2 FQNEAQ (reference sequence). This CDR3 contains 16 residues. The CDR3 reads CASSPLEGAAGNTIYF. In nucleotides, the CDR3 is TGTGCCAGCAGCCCGCTCGAGGGGGCGGCTGGAAACACCATATATTTT.

The rearrangement uses TRBV7-9 and TRBJ2-1; 9 nucleotides agree with TRBD2. V lost 1 base to trimming and J lost 12 bases; unmatched junction nucleotides: 7. The CDR3 runs to 14 residues. Germline CDR1 is SEHNR and CDR2 is FQNEAQ (reference sequence). DNA of the CDR3: TGTGCCAGCAGCTTAGTACTAGCGGGTTGGGTGCAGTTCTTC. Protein sequence: CASSLVLAGWVQFF.

The rearrangement joins TRBV11-2 to TRBJ2-5; no definite D call. This CDR3 contains 14 residues. The germline V gene encodes CDR1 SGHAT and CDR2 FQNNGV. V lost 5 bases and J lost 3, with 13 bases in between. CDR3 DNA sequence: TGTGCCAGCAGCCCGGGCTACGGAGAAGAGACCCAGTACTTC. Its protein is CASSPGYGEETQYF.

The chain recombines TRBV4-1 with TRBJ2-7; 7 bases are shared with TRBD2. Germline V gene data show CDR1 as MGHRA and CDR2 as YSYEKL. Germline trimming cut 4 bases from V and 5 bases from J; bases unmatched to any gene: 11. This CDR3 has 15 residues. The CDR3 DNA follows: TGCGCCAGCAGCCGCGATCTAGCGGTGTACGACGAGCAGTACTTC. This codes for CASSRDLAVYDEQYF.

Comments on this clone: Different DNA sequences within this sample yield the same CDR3. The CDR3 coding sequence is TGCGCCAGCAGCTTGGGGAGGGGTAGCTATGGCTACACCTTC. Protein product: CASSLGRGSYGYTF. The rearrangement links TRBV5-1 to TRBJ1-2; D possibly corresponds to TRBD1 (5 bases). The CDR3 extends over 14 amino acids. V lost 0 bases to trimming and J lost 4 bases, with 10 bases between them. Germline CDR1 is SGHRS and CDR2 is YFSETQ.

The chain couples TRBV11-2 to TRBJ1-4; TRBD1 matches at 8 bases. The CDR3 runs to 15 residues. With V trimmed by 4 bases and J by 8 bases, 9 bases remained unmatched. The V gene's germline CDR1 is SGHAT and CDR2 FQNNGV. This CDR3 is CASSSWTGMGEKLFF. CDR3 DNA sequence: TGTGCCAGCAGCTCTTGGACAGGGATGGGGGAAAAACTGTTTTTT.

The sample holds one count of this clone. The genes are TRBV2 and TRBJ1-2, with a weak D call TRBD1 (5 bases). This CDR3 has 17 residues. Trimming stripped 1 base from V and 0 bases from J, with 15 bases between. Per the germline V gene, CDR1 is SNHLY and CDR2 is FYNNEI. The CDR3 nucleotides are TGTGCCAGCAGTGAAGATGACCGCACAGGACCTAACTATGGCTACACCTTC. It specifies CASSEDDRTGPNYGYTF.

As concerns this clone: Germline and junction disagree at one end, which may indicate a read error. This CDR3 is CASSLARISSGSTDTQYF. CDR3 nucleotide sequence: TGTGCTAGCAGCTTAGCGCGGATCTCTAGCGGTAGCACAGATACGCAGTATTTT. The chain uses TRBV7-7 and TRBJ2-3; 7 bases agree with TRBD2. There are 18 residues in the CDR3. Germline CDR1 is SSHAT and CDR2 is FNYEAQ (reference sequence).